Following are 28 T cell receptor beta chains from one sample sequenced in a study of vaccination and CD4 T cells after COVID-19. Sequencing of the DNA from cultured CD4+ T cells was carried out with the Oncomine TCR Beta short-read assay. TCRdb analysed the PCR reads with MiXCR anew, one entry per CDR3 protein. The sample shows roughly 20,000 distinct CDR3 sequences, roughly 46% of them seen only once. Treatment indicated: approximately nine-day PBMC culture with coronavirus spike peptide pools or control peptides (ViraFEST assay). These receptors are not linked to any known antigen. This specimen consisted of CD4+ T cells from blood, cultured in vitro, obtained after SARS-CoV-2 vaccination. The receptors shown here come from a human donor who had recovered from COVID-19.

The rearrangement links TRBV11-3 to TRBJ1-1; D unresolved. Germline-derived CDR1 and CDR2 are SGHNT and YENEEA. The CDR3 has 11 amino acids. Trimming took 1 base from V and 7 from J, leaving 4 bases between them. The CDR3 coding sequence is TGTGCCAGCAGCTTAGCACTTGAAGCTTTCTTT. As protein: CASSLALEAFF.

This clonotype occurred a few times. The rearrangement uses TRBV28 and TRBJ1-5; TRBD1 aligns across 7 bases. Germline assignment: CDR1 MDHEN and CDR2 SYDVKM. The CDR3 length is 15 residues. V shed 2 bases, J shed 3 bases, and the junction held 4 bases outside the gene matches. CDR3 nucleotide sequence: TGTGCCAGCAGTTTACGTCAGGGGGTCAATCAGCCCCAGCATTTT. Protein product: CASSLRQGVNQPQHF. Using reference TRBV28 and TRBJ1-5 for the parts outside the CDR3, the full variable domain is DVKVTQSSRYLVKRTGEKVFLECVQDMDHENMFWYRQDPGLGLRLIYFSYDVKMKEKGDIPEGYSVSREKKERFSLILESASTNQTSMYLCASSLRQGVNQPQHFGDGTRLSIL.

The chain couples TRBV10-3 to TRBJ1-5; tentative D call: TRBD1 (5 bases). The CDR3 runs to 13 residues. Trimming removed 2 bases from V and 5 bases from J, with 7 bases in between. The germline CDR1 and CDR2 sequences are ENHRY and SYGVKD. The CDR3 bases are TGTGCCATCAGTGAGGACAGATATCAGCCCCAGCATTTT. Amino acid sequence: CAISEDRYQPQHF.

This clonotype was seen a few times. V usage is TRBV7-9 and J usage is TRBJ2-7; 10 bases are shared with TRBD1. The CDR3 is 18 residues long. V trimming: 4 bases; J trimming: 3 bases; junction bases outside the gene matches: 15. Germline assignment: CDR1 SEHNR and CDR2 FQNEAQ (reference sequence). The CDR3 region is CASSSGGQGRTPYYEQYF. CDR3 nucleotides: TGTGCCAGCAGCTCTGGGGGACAGGGGCGAACCCCCTACTACGAGCAGTACTTC.

This clonotype was found a few times. This chain links TRBV25-1 with TRBJ1-6; the D is unclear. Germline CDR1 is MGHDK and CDR2 is SYGVNS. The V end was cut by 5 bases, the J end by 4 bases, with 12 bases between. The CDR3 has 15 residues. CDR3 DNA: TGTGCCAGCAGTTCACGGAGCGATTATAATTCACCCCTCCACTTT. Residues: CASSSRSDYNSPLHF.

The V and J genes are TRBV6-1 and TRBJ2-5, with D maybe TRBD1 (5 bases). Germline CDR1 MNHNS, CDR2 SASEGT. V was clipped by 2 bases and J by 2 bases, with 9 bases between them. This CDR3 contains 14 residues. CDR3 loop: CASSEWGRQETQYF. The CDR3 DNA reads TGTGCCAGCAGTGAATGGGGCCGGCAAGAGACCCAGTACTTC.

This clonotype was observed a handful of times. V usage is TRBV20-1 and J usage is TRBJ2-7; the D call may be TRBD1 or TRBD2 (5 bases each). This CDR3 spans 11 amino acids. Deletions cut 6 bases from V and 0 bases from J, with 6 bases between. CDR1 and CDR2 from the germline V gene are DFQATT and SNEGSKA (reference sequence). The CDR3 sequence: CSAGPSYEQYF. CDR3 nucleotides: TGCAGTGCGGGACCCTCCTACGAGCAGTACTTC.

A few counts support this clonotype. The J gene is TRBJ2-3, the V gene TRBV7-2; TRBD1 agrees at 12 bases. V dropped 5 bases and J dropped 5; count of bases not matched to a gene: 11. This CDR3 has 17 residues. The germline CDR1 and CDR2 sequences are SGHTA and FQGNSA. CDR3 bases: TGTGCCAGCAGCCTCCCGGGACAGGGGGCGAGTGGAGATACGCAGTATTTT. Translating it yields CASSLPGQGASGDTQYF.

In its sample, this clonotype was seen a few times. The genes are TRBV7-9 and TRBJ1-3; TRBD1 might be the D (5 bases). The CDR3 has 14 amino acids. Trimming shortened V by 1 base and J by 4 bases, and 8 bases separated the two germline ends. In germline, CDR1 is SEHNR, CDR2 FQNEAQ (reference sequence). In DNA, the CDR3 is TGTGCCAGCAGCTTAGGCGGGGCCGGAAACACCATATATTTT. This gives the protein CASSLGGAGNTIYF.

The chain recombines TRBV6-2 or TRBV6-3 with TRBJ1-1; TRBD1 is a possible D gene (5 bases). Germline-derived CDR1 and CDR2 are MNHEY and SVGEGT. The CDR3 consists of 16 residues. V lost 2 bases and J lost 0, with 13 bases in between. The CDR3 reads CASSYLLTAMNTEAFF. As DNA, the CDR3 is TGTGCCAGCAGTTACCTCTTGACAGCCATGAACACTGAAGCTTTCTTT.

The chain is built from TRBV19 and TRBJ1-1; tentatively, D is TRBD1 (5 bases). This CDR3 is built from 14 residues. The V gene's germline CDR1 is LNHDA and CDR2 SQIVND (reference sequence). V was shortened by 5 bases and J by 4 bases, with 14 bases between the two germline ends. DNA of the CDR3: TGTGCCAGTAGTTGGGGGGTGAGTGGCACTGAAGCTTTCTTT. It specifies CASSWGVSGTEAFF.

J is TRBJ2-3 and V is TRBV20-1; D remains ambiguous. The germline V and J ends were trimmed by 0 bases and 5 bases, with 18 bases remaining between them. The CDR3 length is 16 residues. Germline CDR1 DFQATT, CDR2 SNEGSKA (reference sequence). CDR3 DNA: TGCAGTGCTAGAGATGGCCATAGACTTCGGCAAGATACGCAGTATTTT. Amino acid sequence: CSARDGHRLRQDTQYF.

V usage is TRBV29-1 and J usage is TRBJ2-2; 7 positions match TRBD1. The CDR3 totals 14 residues. The V segment lost 6 bases and the J segment 1 base; nucleotides outside the gene matches: 5. Germline CDR1 is SQVTM and CDR2 is ANQGSEA. CDR3 region: CSVAGTVNTGELFF. CDR3 DNA: TGCAGCGTGGCCGGGACAGTGAACACCGGGGAGCTGTTTTTT.

This clonotype occurred a few times. V and J are TRBV7-9 and TRBJ1-2, with 7 bases aligning to TRBD1. The CDR3 sequence is 13 residues long. Trimming removed 5 bases from V and 8 bases from J; junction bases left unmatched: 8. Germline CDR1 reads SEHNR; CDR2 reads FQNEAQ (reference sequence). CDR3 protein: CASSNRGLGGYTF. In DNA form, the CDR3 reads TGTGCCAGCAGCAACAGGGGCCTGGGGGGCTACACCTTC.

V gene TRBV2 combines with J gene TRBJ2-7, with 14 bases matching TRBD2. The CDR3 is made up of 15 amino acids. V lost 6 bases to trimming and J lost 4 bases; unmatched junction nucleotides: 5. Looked up from germline, CDR1 is SNHLY and CDR2 is FYNNEI. CDR3 residues: CASRGTSGSGYEQYF. The DNA for the CDR3 is TGTGCCAGCAGAGGGACTAGCGGGAGTGGGTACGAGCAGTACTTC.

The genes are TRBV6-2 or TRBV6-3 and TRBJ1-1; D call uncertain. V gave up 2 bases and J gave up 4 bases, with 11 bases separating them. Germline assignment: CDR1 MNHEY and CDR2 SVGEGT. The CDR3 contains 14 residues. The CDR3 is CASSYGGSSTEAFF. DNA for the CDR3: TGTGCCAGCAGTTACGGCGGGAGCAGCACTGAAGCTTTCTTT.

In its sample, this clonotype was seen a few times. The chain has TRBV20-1 and TRBJ1-2; D gene uncertain. The CDR3 consists of 11 residues. Germline lookup yields CDR1 DFQATT and CDR2 SNEGSKA (reference sequence). Trimming pared 2 bases from V and 8 bases from J, leaving 9 bases between. CDR3 region: CSARHAGGYTF. The CDR3 DNA is TGCAGTGCTAGACATGCGGGGGGCTACACCTTC.

The V call is TRBV7-2, the J call TRBJ2-1; TRBD1 agrees at 10 bases. Germline values: CDR1 SGHTA, CDR2 FQGNSA. V shed 1 base, J shed 7 bases, and the junction held 7 bases outside the gene matches. This CDR3 is built from 16 residues. The CDR3 DNA sequence: TGTGCCAGCAGCTTAGTGACAGGGGGCGTGTGGAATGAGCAGTTCTTC. Protein: CASSLVTGGVWNEQFF. The full variable domain, completed using reference TRBV7-2 and TRBJ2-1, is GAGVSQSPSNKVTEKGKDVELRCDPISGHTALYWYRQSLGQGLEFLIYFQGNSAPDKSGLPSDRFSAERTGGSVSTLTIQRTQQEDSAVYLCASSLVTGGVWNEQFFGPGTRLTVL.

This clonotype was seen only a few times. The chain links TRBV20-1 to TRBJ2-1, with 8 bases lining up with TRBD2. V lost 6 bases to trimming and J lost 1 base; unmatched junction nucleotides: 8. The length of the CDR3 is 15 residues. Per germline, CDR1 DFQATT and CDR2 SNEGSKA (reference sequence). The CDR3 reads CSAGPSGRSYNEQFF. The CDR3 nucleotides are TGCAGTGCCGGACCTAGCGGGCGATCCTACAATGAGCAGTTCTTC.

The chain links TRBV29-1 to TRBJ1-6; TRBD1 agrees at 7 bases. The CDR3 totals 15 residues. V was clipped by 5 bases and J by 5 bases; unmatched bases: 9. Germline CDR1 and CDR2: SQVTM and ANQGSEA. The CDR3 loop is CSVRLGGTDNSPLHF. As DNA, the CDR3 is TGCAGCGTTCGCCTAGGGGGGACAGATAATTCACCCCTCCACTTT.

This clonotype was seen a handful of times. The V gene is TRBV5-5, the J gene TRBJ1-5; D unresolved. This CDR3 contains 13 residues. V was cut by 4 bases and J by 3 bases, with 8 bases left in between. CDR1 is SGHKS and CDR2 is YYEKEE in the germline V gene (reference sequence). The CDR3 DNA sequence: TGTGCCAGCAGCCCCGACCCCAATCAGCCCCAGCATTTT. Residues: CASSPDPNQPQHF.

This clonotype has a handful of counts. The CDR3 DNA sequence: TGTGCCAGCAGACTCACAGGGGAGAGGGACATTCAGTACTTC. Its protein is CASRLTGERDIQYF. This chain connects TRBV5-6 to TRBJ2-4; TRBD1 matches at 7 bases. The CDR3 is made up of 14 amino acids. V gave up 5 bases and J gave up 8 bases; unmatched junction bases: 10. Germline CDR1 and CDR2: SGHDT and YYEEEE.

This rearrangement joins TRBV2 to TRBJ1-6, with D possibly being TRBD1 (5 bases). Germline V gene lookup returns CDR1 SNHLY and CDR2 FYNNEI. This CDR3 contains 14 residues. V lost 7 bases and J 0 bases, leaving 7 bases between the germline ends. CDR3: CASKDNSYNSPLHF. Written as DNA, the CDR3 is TGTGCCAGCAAGGACAACTCCTATAATTCACCCCTCCACTTT.

A few counts support this clonotype. The chain carries TRBV21-1 and TRBJ2-5; the table gives TRBD2 as D, unverified against the DNA. TRBV21-1 is reported as a pseudogene. This CDR3 has 17 residues. CDR3 sequence (DNA): TGTGCCAGCAGCACTAGGGCCGGGACTAGCGAGCAGTGGGCCCAGTACTTC. It translates to CASSTRAGTSEQWAQYF.

The chain joins TRBV6-1 to TRBJ1-1, with D perhaps TRBD1 (6 bases). The germline CDR1 and CDR2 sequences are MNHNS and SASEGT. The CDR3 length is 14 residues. Trimming removed 6 bases from V and 1 base from J, with 12 bases in between. Here the CDR3 DNA reads TGTGCCAGCAGGCGGACAGACAAGAACACTGAAGCTTTCTTT. As protein: CASRRTDKNTEAFF.

The chain recombines TRBV7-2 with TRBJ2-1; D is ambiguous. V was shortened by 5 bases and J by 0 bases, with 8 bases between the two germline ends. Germline V gene sequence: CDR1 SGHTA, CDR2 FQGNSA. The CDR3 length is 14 residues. In nucleotides, the CDR3 is TGTGCCAGCAGCCCGGATAGCTCCTACAATGAGCAGTTCTTC. Translating gives CASSPDSSYNEQFF.

This chain links TRBV7-2 with TRBJ2-2; D may be TRBD1 or TRBD2 (5 bases each). V shed 5 bases and J shed 0 bases, with 10 bases lying between them. CDR1 and CDR2 (germline): SGHTA, FQGNSA. The CDR3 has 15 amino acids. The CDR3 spells CASSPGTANTGELFF. CDR3 DNA: TGTGCCAGCAGCCCCGGGACCGCGAACACCGGGGAGCTGTTTTTT.

The chain carries TRBV27 and TRBJ2-7, with D uncertain. Germline V CDR1 and CDR2: MNHEY, SMNVEV (reference sequence). This CDR3 spans 15 amino acids. Between the trimmed V and J ends, which lost 5 bases and 0 bases, there was a span of 14 bases. CDR3 nucleotides: TGTGCCAGCAGTCTAGGCATTGGGAACTCCTACGAGCAGTACTTC. Amino acid sequence: CASSLGIGNSYEQYF.